These 5 T cell receptor beta chains share one sample of origin, sequenced in a study of blood T cell repertoires in COVID-19. TCRdb's copy holds only in-frame clones and misses some; the assay was immunoSEQ multiplex PCR. The sample consists of about 130,000 clones, just under 85% of them appearing once. The sample comprised peripheral blood. The receptors come from a woman over 75 with acute or convalescent COVID-19.

The V call is TRBV4-1, the J call TRBJ1-5; D call uncertain. Trimming pared 7 bases from V and 7 bases from J, leaving 17 bases between. This CDR3 region has 14 residues. CDR1 and CDR2 (germline): MGHRA, YSYEKL. CDR3 DNA sequence: TGCGCCAGCACCCAGCACAGAGGAGGGCAGCCCCAGCATTTT. This codes for CASTQHRGGQPQHF.

The chain recombines TRBV12-5 with TRBJ1-1; possibly TRBD1 for D (5 bases). The CDR3 covers 15 residues. The V gene lost 3 bases and the J gene lost 5 bases, with 16 bases spanning the gap. Germline CDR1 and CDR2: LGHNT and FRNRAP. In DNA form, the CDR3 reads TGTGCTAGTGGTTTTTTTCAGGGTGCGGGGACTGAAGCTTTCTTT. This codes for CASGFFQGAGTEAFF.

The chain uses TRBV5-1 and TRBJ1-4; TRBD1 is a possible D gene (5 bases). Germline V lookup: CDR1 SGHRS, CDR2 YFSETQ. The CDR3 consists of 15 residues. V lost 0 bases and J 5 bases, leaving 11 bases between the germline ends. Here the CDR3 reads CASSLETNRNEKLFF. For the CDR3, the DNA is TGCGCCAGCAGCTTGGAAACGAACAGGAATGAAAAACTGTTTTTT.

The chain has TRBV27 and TRBJ2-1; the match to TRBD2 covers 7 bases. Germline V gene sequence: CDR1 MNHEY, CDR2 SMNVEV (reference sequence). This CDR3 is 13 amino acids long. The V gene end was trimmed by 10 bases and the J gene end by 8 bases; junction bases not matched to a gene: 11. The DNA of the CDR3 is TGTGCCACCGGGAGGCCCGGCGGCGATGAGCAGTTCTTC. Protein product: CATGRPGGDEQFF.

The chain is built from TRBV7-2 and TRBJ1-3; 9 bases fit TRBD1. The ends lost 5 bases at V and 2 bases at J; junction bases unmatched: 4. From germline, CDR1 is SGHTA and CDR2 FQGNSA. The CDR3 length is 15 residues. The CDR3 protein is CASSLDRGTGNTIYF. Written as DNA, the CDR3 is TGTGCCAGCAGCCTTGACAGGGGGACTGGAAACACCATATATTTT.